These 10 T cell receptor beta chains were all obtained from the same sample, sequenced in a study of regulatory T cells in long-lasting Graves disease. Time point denoted: newly diagnosed GD, antithyroid drugs for less than 3 months. PBMC-derived RNA was used for the TCR library. Building of the TCR beta libraries involved iRepertoire HTBI primers and Arm-PCR of CDR3 regions. TCRdb recomputed calls from the multiplex PCR reads with MiXCR, one row per CDR3 protein. The sample includes hundreds of thousands of distinct CDR3 sequences, about 16% of them seen just once. These data also featured in a second study, about T cells in Graves' hyperthyroidism and ophthalmopathy.

The sequencing used peripheral blood mononuclear cells (PBMCs), collected at new diagnosis, from a patient treated with antithyroid drugs. The receptors originated from a man younger than 35 with Graves disease.

The count of this clonotype is one. V is TRBV2 and J is TRBJ2-1, with 10 nucleotides matching TRBD2. CDR3 length: 15 amino acids. Germline V gene lookup returns CDR1 SNHLY and CDR2 FYNNEI. V dropped 4 bases and J dropped 6; count of bases not matched to a gene: 6. The CDR3 DNA reads TGTGCCAGCAGTGTTCTAGCGGGAGCCCTCAATGAGCAGTTCTTC. Translating gives CASSVLAGALNEQFF.

This clonotype was seen many times. The chain employs TRBV11-1 and TRBJ2-6, with a weak D call TRBD1 (5 bases). The CDR3 loop spans 16 amino acids. Trimming left V 5 bases short and J 9 bases short, with 20 bases between. Germline V gene lookup returns CDR1 SGHAT and CDR2 FQDESV (reference sequence). This chain's CDR3 is CASSPGGREVGNVLTF. The CDR3 DNA follows: TGTGCCAGCAGCCCCGGCGGCAGGGAAGTGGGCAACGTCCTGACTTTC.

This clonotype has at least ten counts. The V gene is TRBV20-1, the J gene TRBJ2-1, with TRBD2 identical over 8 bases. The CDR3 is 13 residues long. Germline CDR1 reads DFQATT; CDR2 reads SNEGSKA (reference sequence). After removal of 7 bases from V and 9 bases from J, the junction contained 11 bases not matched to a gene. CDR3 coding DNA: TGCAGTGTCACGCCCAGCGGGAGACGTGAGCAGTTCTTC. Protein: CSVTPSGRREQFF.

J is TRBJ2-7 and V is TRBV6-5; 8 bases match TRBD2. CDR1 and CDR2 (germline): MNHEY, SVGAGI. The V gene end was trimmed by 4 bases and the J gene end by 2 bases; junction bases not matched to a gene: 10. This CDR3 comprises 16 residues. CDR3 sequence reads: CASSSLAVGKAYEQYF. The CDR3 nucleotides read TGTGCCAGCAGTTCACTAGCGGTGGGGAAAGCCTACGAGCAGTACTTC.

The V gene is TRBV30, the J gene TRBJ1-2; no definite D call. V was trimmed by 4 bases and J by 4 bases, leaving 10 bases between them. Germline assignment: CDR1 GTSNPN and CDR2 SVGIG (reference sequence). The CDR3 has 12 residues. CDR3 loop: CAWNELSYGYTF. The CDR3 DNA reads TGTGCCTGGAATGAGTTGAGCTATGGCTACACCTTC.

The table lists this clonotype with a few counts. The chain recombines TRBV18 with TRBJ2-2, with TRBD2 matching 8 bases. This CDR3 has 18 amino acids. Germline lookup yields CDR1 KGHSH and CDR2 LQKENI. The J segment lost 5 bases and the V segment lost 2 bases, leaving 13 bases of the junction unmatched. CDR3 DNA sequence: TGTGCCAGCTCACCAAGAGTCTTCCAGCGGGAGATTACCGGGGAGCTGTTTTTT. This gives the protein CASSPRVFQREITGELFF.

In its sample, this clonotype was seen many times. The chain recombines TRBV12-3 or TRBV12-4 with TRBJ1-5; the match to TRBD1 covers 10 bases. After removal of 6 bases from V and 5 bases from J, the junction contained 7 bases not matched to a gene. This CDR3 has 15 residues. CDR3 residues: CASRGDRGRHQPQHF. Written as DNA, the CDR3 is TGTGCCAGCAGAGGGGACAGGGGACGCCATCAGCCCCAGCATTTT.

This clonotype occurred a few times. The chain links TRBV9 to TRBJ2-3; D possibly corresponds to TRBD2 (5 bases). The CDR3 runs 13 residues. The germline V gene has CDR1 SGDLS and CDR2 YYNGEE. V was pared by 4 bases and J by 6 bases, with 12 bases between. CDR3 sequence reads: CASSNDGKDTQYF. CDR3 bases: TGTGCCAGCAGCAACGACGGGAAGGATACGCAGTATTTT.

This clonotype occurred a few times. The rearrangement joins TRBV6-1 to TRBJ1-2; D is uncertain. The CDR3 has 13 amino acids. V shed 7 bases and J shed 0 bases, with 9 bases lying between them. Germline lookup yields CDR1 MNHNS and CDR2 SASEGT. The CDR3 DNA reads TGTGCCAGCAATCAGGCCCCTAACTATGGCTACACCTTC. As protein: CASNQAPNYGYTF.

This clonotype occurred many times. The chain recombines TRBV28 with TRBJ2-7, with 8 bases lining up with TRBD2. Unmatched junction bases numbered 2, after V lost 5 bases and J lost 2 bases. This CDR3 contains 13 residues. The V gene's germline CDR1 is MDHEN and CDR2 SYDVKM. The CDR3, as DNA: TGTGCCAGCAGTAGCGGGGGCACCTACGAGCAGTACTTC. Translated: CASSSGGTYEQYF.